These 27 T cell receptor beta chains were all obtained from the same sample, sequenced in a study of radiotherapy plus CTLA-4 blockade in lung cancer. Clones were read by immunoSEQ multiplex PCR, and TCRdb kept only the in-frame ones, dropping some. The sample includes around 91,000 clones, almost 90% seen only once; the top ten take 4.5% to 5%. The source material was peripheral blood, sampled from a patient treated with radiotherapy plus ipilimumab. The receptors were gathered from a human donor with non-small cell lung cancer that progressed on radiotherapy plus ipilimumab.

The chain links TRBV5-1 to TRBJ2-5, with TRBD2 as a possible D gene (5 bases). Per the germline V gene, CDR1 is SGHRS and CDR2 is YFSETQ. Between the trimmed V and J ends, which lost 1 base and 1 base, there was a span of 8 bases. There are 14 residues in the CDR3. The CDR3: CASSLMGSQETQYF. As DNA, the CDR3 is TGCGCCAGCAGCTTGATGGGGAGCCAAGAGACCCAGTACTTC.

The gene calls are TRBV14 and TRBJ1-1, with no clear D. This CDR3 has 14 residues. The germline V and J ends were trimmed by 4 bases and 1 base, with 10 bases remaining between them. From germline, CDR1 is SGHDN and CDR2 FVKESK. CDR3 region: CASSRPFGNTEAFF. CDR3 nucleotide sequence: TGTGCCAGCAGCCGCCCTTTTGGGAACACTGAAGCTTTCTTT. Full variable domain (rest looked up from reference TRBV14 and TRBJ1-1): EAGVTQFPSHSVIEKGQTVTLRCDPISGHDNLYWYRRVMGKEIKFLLHFVKESKQDESGMPNNRFLAERTGGTYSTLKVQPAELEDSGVYFCASSRPFGNTEAFFGQGTRLTVV.

The gene calls are TRBV4-1 and TRBJ2-3, with a possible D match to TRBD1 (5 bases). The CDR3 loop spans 14 amino acids. Germline CDR1 is MGHRA and CDR2 is YSYEKL. The V gene lost 0 bases and the J gene lost 4 bases, with 8 bases spanning the gap. The CDR3 nucleotides are TGCGCCAGCAGCCAAGACCAGGGTTCAGATACGCAGTATTTT. Translated: CASSQDQGSDTQYF.

The chain recombines TRBV19 with TRBJ2-4, with a tentative D call TRBD1 (5 bases). This CDR3 region has 13 residues. V lost 5 bases and J lost 4, with 9 bases in between. Germline CDR1 LNHDA, CDR2 SQIVND (reference sequence). CDR3 sequence (DNA): TGTGCCAGTAGTGCGGACATTAAAAACATTCAGTACTTC. Its translation: CASSADIKNIQYF.

The chain has TRBV13 and TRBJ1-3; D is unclear. This CDR3 has 14 residues. The germline V gene has CDR1 PRHDT and CDR2 FYEKMQ (reference sequence). Trimming stripped 5 bases from V and 1 base from J, with 9 bases between. CDR3 amino acids: CASSPLGSGNTIYF. The CDR3 nucleotides are TGTGCCAGCAGCCCCTTAGGGTCTGGAAACACCATATATTTT. The full variable domain, completed using reference TRBV13 and TRBJ1-3, is AAGVIQSPRHLIKEKRETATLKCYPIPRHDTVYWYQQGPGQDPQFLISFYEKMQSDKGSIPDRFSAQQFSDYHSELNMSSLELGDSALYFCASSPLGSGNTIYFGEGSWLTVV.

The chain joins TRBV11-2 to TRBJ1-5; 7 nucleotides line up with TRBD1. Losses at the gene ends were 5 bases for V and 2 bases for J; bases not matched to a gene: 3. Germline lookup yields CDR1 SGHAT and CDR2 FQNNGV. The CDR3 sequence is 14 residues long. In DNA form, the CDR3 reads TGTGCCAGCAGCCCAGGGACAGGCAATCAGCCCCAGCATTTT. Residues: CASSPGTGNQPQHF.

V is TRBV9 and J is TRBJ1-1, with D tentatively TRBD1 (5 bases). Germline values: CDR1 SGDLS, CDR2 YYNGEE. CDR3 length equals 14 residues. V shed 0 bases and J shed 4 bases, with 10 bases lying between them. The CDR3 reads CASSVGQTSTEAFF. Here the CDR3 DNA reads TGTGCCAGCAGCGTAGGACAGACTTCCACTGAAGCTTTCTTT.

With respect to this clone: Within the sample, other DNA sequences also encode this same CDR3. The V and J genes are TRBV5-1 and TRBJ2-5; D unclear. Germline CDR1 and CDR2: SGHRS and YFSETQ. CDR3 length: 14 amino acids. The V end was cut by 4 bases, the J end by 0 bases, with 10 bases between. The CDR3 DNA sequence: TGCGCCAGCAGCCCCGGGCAGTACCAAGAGACCCAGTACTTC. As protein: CASSPGQYQETQYF.

V usage is TRBV12-5 and J usage is TRBJ2-1, with D possibly matching TRBD1 (5 bases). V was shortened by 5 bases and J by 4 bases, with 9 bases between the two germline ends. This CDR3 comprises 13 residues. Germline assignment: CDR1 LGHNT and CDR2 FRNRAP. The CDR3 DNA sequence: TGTGCTAGTGGTAGGGGCAGGTACAATGAGCAGTTCTTC. This codes for CASGRGRYNEQFF.

The CDR3 reads CAAGTGQETQYF. DNA of the CDR3: TGCGCCGCCGGGACAGGGCAAGAGACCCAGTACTTC. V and J are TRBV4-1 and TRBJ2-5; 9 bases are a match to TRBD1. Germline-derived CDR1 and CDR2 are MGHRA and YSYEKL. The V and J ends lost 11 bases and 2 bases, in that order; junction bases with no gene match: 3. This CDR3 contains 12 residues.

The J gene is TRBJ2-3, the V gene TRBV6-1; 7 positions agree with TRBD2. This CDR3 spans 13 amino acids. Germline V lookup: CDR1 MNHNS, CDR2 SASEGT. J was trimmed by 5 bases and V by 8 bases; bases with no gene match: 7. In DNA form, the CDR3 reads TGTGCCAGCCGGGAGGCCCCGATAGATACGCAGTATTTT. This codes for CASREAPIDTQYF.

This chain links TRBV9 with TRBJ2-7; D gene uncertain. The germline V gene has CDR1 SGDLS and CDR2 YYNGEE. V was shortened by 4 bases and J by 5 bases, with 19 bases between the two germline ends. The CDR3 is made up of 15 amino acids. CDR3 sequence (DNA): TGTGCCAGCAGCCTCACTGGGGTAGTGGCCCACGAGCAGTACTTC. This encodes CASSLTGVVAHEQYF.

Here the CDR3 DNA reads TGTGCCAGCAGCTGGGACAGGAACACTGAAGCTTTCTTT. Protein product: CASSWDRNTEAFF. V and J are TRBV5-5 and TRBJ1-1; 7 nucleotides match TRBD1. CDR1 and CDR2 (germline): SGHKS, YYEKEE (reference sequence). The junction had 0 bases not matched to a gene; V was cut back by 3 bases and J by 1 base. The length of the CDR3 is 13 residues. The whole variable domain, remainder taken from reference TRBV5-5 and TRBJ1-1, is DAGVTQSPTHLIKTRGQQVTLRCSPISGHKSVSWYQQVLGQGPQFIFQYYEKEERGRGNFPDRFSARQFPNYSSELNVNALLLGDSALYLCASSWDRNTEAFFGQGTRLTVV.

A word on this clone: The missing conserved phenylalanine or tryptophan at the end of this CDR3 makes a read error likely. In DNA, the CDR3 is TGTGCCAGCTCATCAACAGGGGGCAACGGGGGCTACACCTGC. The encoded protein is CASSSTGGNGGYTC. The chain is built from TRBV18 and TRBJ1-2, with 9 bases lining up with TRBD1. This CDR3 region has 14 residues. V dropped 5 bases and J dropped 8; count of bases not matched to a gene: 9. Germline V gene data show CDR1 as KGHSH and CDR2 as LQKENI.

This chain connects TRBV7-3 to TRBJ2-4; no firm D call. Germline V gene sequence: CDR1 SGHTA, CDR2 FQGTGA. V was cut by 5 bases and J by 7 bases, with 15 bases left in between. The CDR3 consists of 14 residues. In nucleotides, the CDR3 is TGTGCCAGCAGCCGGCTGTCGAAAGTGAACATTCAGTACTTC. Its protein is CASSRLSKVNIQYF.

The rearrangement links TRBV2 to TRBJ1-5, with D uncertain. Trimming cost V 6 bases and J 0 bases, with 12 bases left between them. CDR1 SNHLY and CDR2 FYNNEI come from the germline V gene. The CDR3 is 15 residues long. The CDR3 protein is CASSAGRLSNQPQHF. The CDR3 DNA is TGTGCCAGCAGCGCCGGACGGCTTAGCAATCAGCCCCAGCATTTT.

V and J are TRBV5-1 and TRBJ1-1; D unresolved. Trimming took off 0 bases at V and 1 base at J, with 7 bases between the two ends. The CDR3 loop spans 14 amino acids. Per germline, CDR1 SGHRS and CDR2 YFSETQ. CDR3 DNA: TGCGCCAGCAGCTTGGGAGGAGGGAACACTGAAGCTTTCTTT. Protein: CASSLGGGNTEAFF.

The chain uses TRBV19 and TRBJ1-4, with TRBD1 matching over 12 bases. In germline, CDR1 is LNHDA, CDR2 SQIVND (reference sequence). The CDR3 has 14 amino acids. J gave up 8 bases and V 5 bases, and 3 bases lay outside the gene matches. The CDR3 spells CASSYGTGGEKLFF. The CDR3 region has the DNA TGTGCCAGTAGTTATGGGACAGGGGGCGAAAAACTGTTTTTT.

This chain connects TRBV18 to TRBJ2-3, with D uncertain. This CDR3 spans 14 amino acids. CDR1 is KGHSH, CDR2 LQKENI, per germline. Trimming pared 2 bases from V and 1 base from J, leaving 7 bases between. The CDR3 protein is CASSPGLGTDTQYF. DNA of the CDR3: TGTGCCAGCTCACCAGGGTTGGGCACAGATACGCAGTATTTT.

The V and J genes are TRBV29-1 and TRBJ2-1; TRBD1 matches at 11 bases. Germline V gives CDR1 SQVTM, CDR2 ANQGSEA. The V and J ends lost 6 bases and 6 bases, in that order; junction bases with no gene match: 4. This CDR3 has 13 amino acids. CDR3 protein: CSVGTGGVNEQFF. CDR3 DNA sequence: TGCAGCGTGGGGACAGGGGGTGTCAATGAGCAGTTCTTC.

This CDR3 reads CSVQGEYYGYTF. The CDR3, as DNA: TGCAGCGTCCAGGGGGAGTACTATGGCTACACCTTC. The V gene is TRBV29-1, the J gene TRBJ1-2; TRBD1 matches 7 bases. CDR1 is SQVTM and CDR2 is ANQGSEA in the germline V gene. Trimming at V came to 6 bases and at J to 3 bases, leaving 4 bases not matched to a gene. The CDR3 runs 12 residues.

The chain couples TRBV20-1 to TRBJ1-1; D gene ambiguous. The V gene lost 3 bases and the J gene lost 4 bases, with 6 bases spanning the gap. Germline-derived CDR1 and CDR2 are DFQATT and SNEGSKA (reference sequence). The CDR3 is 11 residues long. CDR3 residues: CSARLVTEAFF. The CDR3 region has the DNA TGCAGTGCTAGGCTGGTCACTGAAGCTTTCTTT.

The V call is TRBV2, the J call TRBJ2-7; D might be TRBD1 (6 bases). The CDR3 loop spans 13 amino acids. The germline V gene encodes CDR1 SNHLY and CDR2 FYNNEI. The V gene lost 7 bases and the J gene lost 9 bases, with 19 bases spanning the gap. CDR3 protein: CASTGVQGQAQYF. The CDR3, as DNA: TGTGCCAGCACCGGGGTCCAGGGGCAAGCGCAGTACTTC.

V and J are TRBV6-1 and TRBJ2-7, with 8 bases fitting TRBD1. V gave up 10 bases and J gave up 1 base; unmatched junction bases: 12. Germline CDR1 and CDR2: MNHNS and SASEGT. There are 15 residues in the CDR3. Here the CDR3 reads CATLLDRVVSYEQYF. The CDR3 bases are TGTGCCACCCTACTGGACAGGGTCGTATCCTACGAGCAGTACTTC.

This sequence joins TRBV4-2 and TRBJ2-5; 10 positions match TRBD2. The germline V gene encodes CDR1 LGHNA and CDR2 YNFKEQ. This CDR3 has 16 residues. J gave up 5 bases and V 11 bases, and 17 bases lay outside the gene matches. In DNA form, the CDR3 reads TGTGCCGGGCCTCCTCTTAGCGGGAGGATCCGGGAGACCCAGTACTTC. Protein: CAGPPLSGRIRETQYF.

The genes are TRBV10-1 and TRBJ2-2; D perhaps matches TRBD2 (5 bases). Trimming cost V 2 bases and J 3 bases, with 10 bases left between them. Germline CDR1 and CDR2: WNHNN and SYGVQD (reference sequence). CDR3 length: 15 residues. CDR3 sequence (DNA): TGCGCCAGCAGTGAGGGAGGTTTTGACACCGGGGAGCTGTTTTTT. Amino acids: CASSEGGFDTGELFF.

The rearrangement joins TRBV10-3 to TRBJ1-2; perhaps TRBD1 as D (6 bases). The V gene lost 3 bases and the J gene lost 8 bases, with 19 bases spanning the gap. Germline V gene sequence: CDR1 ENHRY, CDR2 SYGVKD. The CDR3 consists of 15 residues. The CDR3 nucleotides are TGTGCCATCAGTGACAGAATGGCAGGGACAAGCGGCTACACCTTC. The encoded protein is CAISDRMAGTSGYTF.